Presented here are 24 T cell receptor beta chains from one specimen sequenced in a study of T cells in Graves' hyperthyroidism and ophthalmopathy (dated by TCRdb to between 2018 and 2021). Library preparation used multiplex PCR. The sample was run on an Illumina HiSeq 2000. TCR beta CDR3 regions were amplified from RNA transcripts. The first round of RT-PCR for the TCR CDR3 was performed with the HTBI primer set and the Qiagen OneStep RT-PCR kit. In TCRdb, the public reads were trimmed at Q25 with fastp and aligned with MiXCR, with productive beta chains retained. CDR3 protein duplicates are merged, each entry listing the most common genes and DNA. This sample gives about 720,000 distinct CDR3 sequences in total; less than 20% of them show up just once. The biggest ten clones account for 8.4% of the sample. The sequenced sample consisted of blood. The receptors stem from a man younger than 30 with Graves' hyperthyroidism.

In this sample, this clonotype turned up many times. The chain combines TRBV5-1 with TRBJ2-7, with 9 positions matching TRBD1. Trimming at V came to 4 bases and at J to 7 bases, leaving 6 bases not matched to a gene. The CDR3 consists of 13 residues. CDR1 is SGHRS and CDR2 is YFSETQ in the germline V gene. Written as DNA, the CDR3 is TGCGCCAGCAGCGGGGGACAGGGCAAAGAGCAGTACTTC. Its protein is CASSGGQGKEQYF.

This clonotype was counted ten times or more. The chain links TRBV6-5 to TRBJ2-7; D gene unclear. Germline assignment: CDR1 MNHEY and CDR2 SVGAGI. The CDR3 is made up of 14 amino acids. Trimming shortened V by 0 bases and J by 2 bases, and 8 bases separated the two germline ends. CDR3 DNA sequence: TGTGCCAGCAGTTACTCGCCAGGACCCTACGAGCAGTACTTC. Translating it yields CASSYSPGPYEQYF.

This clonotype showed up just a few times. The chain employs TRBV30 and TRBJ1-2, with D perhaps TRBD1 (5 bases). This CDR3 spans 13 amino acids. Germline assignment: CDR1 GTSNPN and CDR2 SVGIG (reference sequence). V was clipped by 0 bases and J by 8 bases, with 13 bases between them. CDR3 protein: CAWSVLRGRGYTF. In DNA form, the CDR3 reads TGTGCCTGGAGTGTACTACGGGGGAGAGGCTACACCTTC. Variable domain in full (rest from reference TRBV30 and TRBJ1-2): SQTIHQWPATLVQPVGSPLSLECTVEGTSNPNLYWYRQAAGRGLQLLFYSVGIGQISSEVPQNLSASRPQDRQFILSSKKLLLSDSGFYLCAWSVLRGRGYTFGSGTRLTVV.

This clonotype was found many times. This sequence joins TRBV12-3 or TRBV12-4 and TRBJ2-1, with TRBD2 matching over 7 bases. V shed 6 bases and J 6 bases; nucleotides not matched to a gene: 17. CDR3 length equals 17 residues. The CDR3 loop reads CASSTPWSSGGVNEQFF. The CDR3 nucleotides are TGTGCCAGCAGCACGCCGTGGTCTAGCGGAGGGGTCAATGAGCAGTTCTTC.

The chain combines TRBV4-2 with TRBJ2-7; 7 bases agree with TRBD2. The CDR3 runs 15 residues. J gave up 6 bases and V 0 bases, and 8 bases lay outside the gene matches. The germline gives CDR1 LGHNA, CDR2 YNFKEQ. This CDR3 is CASSQDSATSAEQYF. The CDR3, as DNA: TGTGCCAGCAGCCAAGATTCGGCTACTAGCGCCGAGCAGTACTTC.

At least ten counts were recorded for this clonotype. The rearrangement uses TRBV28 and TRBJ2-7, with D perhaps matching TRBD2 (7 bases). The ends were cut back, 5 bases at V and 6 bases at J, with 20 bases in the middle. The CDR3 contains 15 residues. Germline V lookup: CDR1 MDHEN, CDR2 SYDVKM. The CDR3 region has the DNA TGTGCCAGCAGTCCTGCGGGGGCTCCCGGCCCCGAGCAGTACTTC. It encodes CASSPAGAPGPEQYF. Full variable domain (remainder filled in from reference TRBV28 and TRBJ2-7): DVKVTQSSRYLVKRTGEKVFLECVQDMDHENMFWYRQDPGLGLRLIYFSYDVKMKEKGDIPEGYSVSREKKERFSLILESASTNQTSMYLCASSPAGAPGPEQYFGPGTRLTVT.

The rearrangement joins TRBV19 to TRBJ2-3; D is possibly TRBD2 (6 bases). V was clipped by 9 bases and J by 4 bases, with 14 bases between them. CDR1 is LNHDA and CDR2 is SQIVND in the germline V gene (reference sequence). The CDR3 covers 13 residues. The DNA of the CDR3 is TGTGCCAGGTGCACAGGAGGGGCAGATACGCAGTATTTT. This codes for CARCTGGADTQYF.

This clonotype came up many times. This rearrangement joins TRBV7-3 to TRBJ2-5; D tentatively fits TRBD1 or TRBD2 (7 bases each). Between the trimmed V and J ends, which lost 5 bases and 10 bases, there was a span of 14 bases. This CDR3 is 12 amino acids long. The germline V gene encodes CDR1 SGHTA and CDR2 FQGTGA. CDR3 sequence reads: CASSQGGDYQYF. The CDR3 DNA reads TGTGCCAGCAGCCAGGGGGGGGATTACCAGTACTTC.

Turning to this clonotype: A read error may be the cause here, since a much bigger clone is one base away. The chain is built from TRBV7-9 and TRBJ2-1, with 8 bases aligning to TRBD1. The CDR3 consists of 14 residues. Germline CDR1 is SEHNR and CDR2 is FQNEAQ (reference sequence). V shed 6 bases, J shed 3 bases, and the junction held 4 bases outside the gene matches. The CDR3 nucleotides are TGTGCCAGCAGATCGGGACAGGTCTACAATGAGCAGTTCTTC. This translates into CASRSGQVYNEQFF.

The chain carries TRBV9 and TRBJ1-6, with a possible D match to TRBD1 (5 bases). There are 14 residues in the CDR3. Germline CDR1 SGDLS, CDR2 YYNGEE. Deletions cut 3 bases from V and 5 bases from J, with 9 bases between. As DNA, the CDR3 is TGTGCCAGCAGCGCACAGGTTGATAATTCACCCCTCCACTTT. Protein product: CASSAQVDNSPLHF.

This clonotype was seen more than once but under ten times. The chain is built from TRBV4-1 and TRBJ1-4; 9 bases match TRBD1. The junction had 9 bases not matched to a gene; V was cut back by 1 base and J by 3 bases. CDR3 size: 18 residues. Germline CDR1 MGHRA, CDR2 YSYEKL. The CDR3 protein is CASSQVGSRDRANEKLFF. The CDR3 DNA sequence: TGCGCCAGCAGCCAAGTCGGCTCACGGGACAGGGCTAATGAAAAACTGTTTTTT.

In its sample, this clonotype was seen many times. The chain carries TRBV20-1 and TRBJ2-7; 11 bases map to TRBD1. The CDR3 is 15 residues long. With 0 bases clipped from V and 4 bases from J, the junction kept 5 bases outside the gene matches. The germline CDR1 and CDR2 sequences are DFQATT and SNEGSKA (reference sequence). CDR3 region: CSARDRTGGLYEQYF. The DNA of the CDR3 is TGCAGTGCTAGAGATCGGACAGGGGGCTTGTACGAGCAGTACTTC.

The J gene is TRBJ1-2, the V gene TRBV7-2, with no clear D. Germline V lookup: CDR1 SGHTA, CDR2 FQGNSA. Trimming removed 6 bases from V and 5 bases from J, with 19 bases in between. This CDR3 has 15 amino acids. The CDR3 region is CASRPVLRVIYGYTF. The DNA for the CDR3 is TGTGCCAGCAGACCAGTACTTAGGGTGATTTATGGCTACACCTTC.

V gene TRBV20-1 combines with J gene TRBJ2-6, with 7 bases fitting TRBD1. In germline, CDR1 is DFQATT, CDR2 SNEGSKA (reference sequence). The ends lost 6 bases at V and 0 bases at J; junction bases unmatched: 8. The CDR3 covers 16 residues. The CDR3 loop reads CSAPGQYFSGANVLTF. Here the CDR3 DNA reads TGCAGTGCCCCGGGACAGTACTTCTCTGGGGCCAACGTCCTGACTTTC.

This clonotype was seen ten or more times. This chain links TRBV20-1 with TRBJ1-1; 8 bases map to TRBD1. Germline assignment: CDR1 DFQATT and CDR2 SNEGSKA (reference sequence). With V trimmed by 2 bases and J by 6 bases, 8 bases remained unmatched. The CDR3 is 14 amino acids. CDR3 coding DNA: TGCAGTGCTAGATCGGGACAGGACTGGGCTGAAGCTTTCTTT. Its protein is CSARSGQDWAEAFF.

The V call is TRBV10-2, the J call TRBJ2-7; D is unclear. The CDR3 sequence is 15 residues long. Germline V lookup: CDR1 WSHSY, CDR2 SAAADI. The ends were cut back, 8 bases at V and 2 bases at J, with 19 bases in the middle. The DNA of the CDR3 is TGCGCCAGCGGAGCGACGGCGTCCGTAACCTACGAGCAGTACTTC. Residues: CASGATASVTYEQYF.

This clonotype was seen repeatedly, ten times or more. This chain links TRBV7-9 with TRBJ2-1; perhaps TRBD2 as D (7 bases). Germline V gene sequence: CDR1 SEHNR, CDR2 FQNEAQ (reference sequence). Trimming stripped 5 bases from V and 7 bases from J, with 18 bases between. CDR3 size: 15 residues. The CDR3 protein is CASSPRGGASNEQFF. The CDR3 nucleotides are TGTGCCAGCAGCCCCCGCGGGGGCGCGAGTAATGAGCAGTTCTTC.

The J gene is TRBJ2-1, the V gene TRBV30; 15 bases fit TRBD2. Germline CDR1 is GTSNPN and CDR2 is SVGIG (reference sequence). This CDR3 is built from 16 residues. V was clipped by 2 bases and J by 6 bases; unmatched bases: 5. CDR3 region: CAWSKGLAGGINEQFF. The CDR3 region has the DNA TGTGCCTGGAGTAAGGGACTAGCGGGAGGTATCAATGAGCAGTTCTTC.

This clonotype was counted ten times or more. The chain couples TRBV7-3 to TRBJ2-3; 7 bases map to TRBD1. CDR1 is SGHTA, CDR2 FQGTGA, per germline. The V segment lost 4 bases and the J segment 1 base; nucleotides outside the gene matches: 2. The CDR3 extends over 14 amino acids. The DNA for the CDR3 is TGTGCCAGCAGCTACGGGACAGGCACAGATACGCAGTATTTT. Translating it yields CASSYGTGTDTQYF.

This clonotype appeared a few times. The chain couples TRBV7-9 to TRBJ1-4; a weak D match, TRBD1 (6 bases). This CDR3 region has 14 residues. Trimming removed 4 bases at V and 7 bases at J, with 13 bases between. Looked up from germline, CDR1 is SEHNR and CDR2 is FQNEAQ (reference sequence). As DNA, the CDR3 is TGTGCCAGCAGCTCTTACAGGGCGGGTGAAAAACTGTTTTTT. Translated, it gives CASSSYRAGEKLFF.

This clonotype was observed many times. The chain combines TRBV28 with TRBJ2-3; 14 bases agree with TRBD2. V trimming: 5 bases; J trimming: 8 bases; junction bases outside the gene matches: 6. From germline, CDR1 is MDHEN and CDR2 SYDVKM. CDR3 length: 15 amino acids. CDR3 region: CASSGGTSGSGTQYF. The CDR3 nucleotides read TGTGCCAGCAGTGGTGGGACTAGCGGGAGTGGTACGCAGTATTTT.

CDR3: CASSSQGGGQPQHF. Here the CDR3 DNA reads TGTGCCAGCAGCTCCCAGGGGGGGGGTCAGCCCCAGCATTTT. The genes are TRBV27 and TRBJ1-5; the match to TRBD1 covers 7 bases. Germline V gene sequence: CDR1 MNHEY, CDR2 SMNVEV (reference sequence). The CDR3 sequence is 14 residues long. V was clipped by 6 bases and J by 6 bases; unmatched bases: 8.

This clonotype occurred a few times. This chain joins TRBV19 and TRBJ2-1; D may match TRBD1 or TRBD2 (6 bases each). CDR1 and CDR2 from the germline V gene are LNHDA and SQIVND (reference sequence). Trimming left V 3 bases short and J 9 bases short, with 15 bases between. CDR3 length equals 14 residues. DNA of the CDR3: TGTGCCAGTAGTATGGGGGGCGTCGAGGGTGAGCAGTTCTTC. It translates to CASSMGGVEGEQFF.

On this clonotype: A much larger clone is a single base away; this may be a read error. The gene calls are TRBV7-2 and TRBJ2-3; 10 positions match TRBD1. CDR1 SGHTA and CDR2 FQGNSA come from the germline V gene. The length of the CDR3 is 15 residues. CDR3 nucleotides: TGTGCCAGCAGCTTCCGGGACAGGGGACCAGAAACGCAGTATTTT. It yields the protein CASSFRDRGPETQYF.